This T cell receptor beta chain was recovered during a study of blood T cell repertoires in COVID-19. On the study more broadly: There were acute and convalescent COVID-19 samples, and they came from the United States, Italy and Spain. Sample material is recorded as cDNA or gDNA derived from T cells, B-cell-depleted T cells, or PBMCs.

Authors' data handling: It was from reference gene primer amplification that nucleated cell counts were estimated. Method: immunoSEQ multiplex PCR; TCRdb's copy keeps in-frame clones and lacks some. D and trimming come from the DNA, and the V and J calls and clone size come from that table. The table includes about 110,000 clones, 60% to 80% detected once. CDR1 and CDR2 (germline): SNHLY, FYNNEI. Trimming removed 6 bases from V and 1 base from J; junction bases left unmatched: 5. CDR3 length: 15 amino acids. Material for sequencing was peripheral blood. This chain connects TRBV2 to TRBJ2-7, with TRBD2 matching over 11 bases. The sequence was collected from a woman aged 80 or over with active or convalescent COVID-19. The CDR3 is CASRGGTSGSYEQYF. CDR3 DNA sequence: TGTGCCAGCAGGGGGGGGACTAGCGGTTCCTACGAGCAGTACTTC.